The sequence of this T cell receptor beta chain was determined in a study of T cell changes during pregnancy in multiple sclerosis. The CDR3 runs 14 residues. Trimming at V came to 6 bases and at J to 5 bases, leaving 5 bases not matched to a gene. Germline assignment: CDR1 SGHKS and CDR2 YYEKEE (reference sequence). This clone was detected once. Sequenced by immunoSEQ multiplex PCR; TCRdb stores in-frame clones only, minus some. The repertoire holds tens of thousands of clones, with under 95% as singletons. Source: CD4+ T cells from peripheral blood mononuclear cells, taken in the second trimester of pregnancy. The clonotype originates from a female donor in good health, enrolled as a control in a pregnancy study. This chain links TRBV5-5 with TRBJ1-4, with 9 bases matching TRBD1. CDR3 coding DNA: TGTGCCAGCACCACCGGGACAGGGAATGAAAAACTGTTTTTT. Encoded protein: CASTTGTGNEKLFF.